This T cell receptor beta chain was captured in a study of PD-1 blockade in classical Hodgkin lymphoma. Study results and caveats: Newly diagnosed patients and complete responders had comparable diversity at baseline. Individuals who commenced nivolumab within less than 1 year of ASCT were excluded.

Data came from immunoSEQ multiplex PCR; TCRdb stores just in-frame clones and leaves some out. The sample contains 20,000 to 25,000 clones, over 70% of which appear only once. On this clone: Its antigen is as yet unknown.

J gave up 2 bases and V 2 bases, and 13 bases lay outside the gene matches. CDR3 length: 18 residues. Per the germline V gene, CDR1 is SGHDN and CDR2 is FVKESK. Each of the patients experienced relapse following autologous stem cell transplantation, and their brentuximab vedotin exposure differed. J is TRBJ2-7 and V is TRBV14, with 9 bases lining up with TRBD1. The sequence came from a human donor with classical Hodgkin lymphoma. Sample: peripheral blood mononuclear cells (PBMCs), taken before the second cycle of nivolumab. The CDR3 DNA follows: TGTGCCAGCAGCCAAAGATATACGGTCCGGGACAGGGCCTACGAGCAGTACTTC. It encodes CASSQRYTVRDRAYEQYF.